These T cell receptor beta chains were read from a single sample in a study of post-analysis software for immune sequencing data. TCRdb recomputed calls from the PCR reads with MiXCR, one row per CDR3 protein. This table has about 430,000 distinct CDR3 sequences, 30% to 40% appearing once. The sample was blood. The receptors were sampled from a girl aged 2-9 years with multiple sclerosis. Each CDR3 is given without its conserved first and last residue.

TRBV2	TRBJ2-5	ASSTYSGGGQETQY
TRBV5-1	TRBJ2-5	ASSLEGGRLQETQY
TRBV6-5	TRBJ1-2	ASSWGQGTYGYT
TRBV19	TRBJ2-7	ASSIEAGQAYEQY
TRBV7-2	TRBJ2-7	ASSLWSSGSSYEQY
TRBV4-1	TRBJ2-3	ASSQGEARDTDTQY
TRBV12-3/TRBV12-4	TRBJ2-3	ASSWPSGGADTQY
TRBV20-1	TRBJ2-4	SARGGLAGSQIAKNIQY
TRBV12-3/TRBV12-4	TRBJ2-7	ASSPRTGTEQY
TRBV7-8	TRBJ2-3	ASSLERGTSGADTQY
TRBV5-5	TRBJ2-7	ASSYGTGTFREQY
TRBV6-1	TRBJ1-5	ASAKTDSNQPQH
TRBV7-9	TRBJ1-2	ASLPPGAGAYGYT
TRBV28	TRBJ2-1	ASGRGSSYNEQF
TRBV7-9	TRBJ2-7	ASSPGLGVNEQY
TRBV7-8	TRBJ2-7	ASSSDPRGQY
TRBV9	TRBJ1-1	ASSPTFWSTEAF
TRBV20-1	TRBJ2-1	SAHSGYYNEQF
TRBV6-5	TRBJ2-1	ASRPGLYNEQF
TRBV7-2	TRBJ2-1	ASSFRWASGRDGQF
TRBV7-2	TRBJ2-3	ASSFSPQDTQY
TRBV12-3/TRBV12-4	TRBJ2-7	ASSFSASGRALYEQY
TRBV6-2/TRBV6-3	TRBJ2-1	ASSYRPGYNEQF
TRBV12-3/TRBV12-4	TRBJ2-7	ASKAGGPDEQY
TRBV4-1	TRBJ1-2	ASSRMRLEGDGYT
TRBV7-6	TRBJ2-7	ASSLALCQIYEQY
TRBV18	TRBJ1-5	ASSPGTVEPQH
TRBV10-3	TRBJ2-7	AIMGTTYEQY
TRBV12-3/TRBV12-4	TRBJ2-3	ASSSGGAVDTQY
TRBV20-1	TRBJ1-5	SAPQGVGQPQH
TRBV6-5	TRBJ2-7	ASSNQRRLPYEQY
TRBV20-1	TRBJ1-1	SAPDRAEAF
TRBV28	TRBJ2-7	ASSLGDTTYEQY
TRBV10-3	TRBJ2-7	AISGGGEQY
TRBV12-3/TRBV12-4	TRBJ1-4	ASSLRQGTEKLF
TRBV5-1	TRBJ2-1	ASSLGFYFGTGGAGRYNEQF
TRBV18	TRBJ1-4	ASSPGQGSEKLF
TRBV10-3	TRBJ2-7	AISPTSGRYEQY
TRBV29-1	TRBJ2-1	SVEREARHNEQF
TRBV6-2/TRBV6-3	TRBJ2-7	ASWETSGYYEQY
TRBV29-1	TRBJ2-1	SVHLTGNEQF
TRBV11-2	TRBJ2-5	ASSFWDRTQETQY
TRBV6-5	TRBJ1-6	ASSYSRLLQNSPLH
TRBV5-1	TRBJ2-5	ASSFDAASTEPWNQETQY
TRBV28	TRBJ1-2	ASSVGGINYGYT
TRBV20-1	TRBJ2-1	SASSNSSGGHSYNEQF
TRBV12-3/TRBV12-4	TRBJ2-1	ASSPSRGNEQF
TRBV24-1	TRBJ1-5	ATSDPGQGSNQPQH
TRBV4-3	TRBJ2-5	ASSQDWGARETQY
TRBV6-6	TRBJ2-7	ASTENREAYEQY
TRBV20-1	TRBJ2-3	SAHTRLAERTDTQY
TRBV7-9	TRBJ2-1	ASSTLHEGGEQF
TRBV6-5	TRBJ1-4	ASSPDAGGDEKLF
TRBV20-1	TRBJ2-1	SATRSSSYNEQF
TRBV5-4	TRBJ1-2	ASSLEALVSGYT
TRBV10-3	TRBJ1-2	ATNPGQGYGYT
TRBV2	TRBJ1-2	ASRIVDSYGYT
TRBV5-1	TRBJ2-5	ASSPGTEQTQY
TRBV11-2	TRBJ2-5	ASSVVGTGGETQY
TRBV9	TRBJ2-1	ASSVAWRGGPNEQF